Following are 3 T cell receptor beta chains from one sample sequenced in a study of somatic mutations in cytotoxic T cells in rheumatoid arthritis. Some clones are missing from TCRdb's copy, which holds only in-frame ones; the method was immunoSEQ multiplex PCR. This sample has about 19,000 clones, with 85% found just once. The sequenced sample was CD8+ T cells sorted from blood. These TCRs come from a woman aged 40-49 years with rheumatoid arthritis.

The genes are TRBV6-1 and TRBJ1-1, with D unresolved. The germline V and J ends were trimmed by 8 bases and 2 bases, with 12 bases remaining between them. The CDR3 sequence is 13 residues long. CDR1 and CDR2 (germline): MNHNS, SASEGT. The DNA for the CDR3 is TGTGCCAGCCAGACCCAGGCAAACACTGAAGCTTTCTTT. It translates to CASQTQANTEAFF.

This CDR3 reads CAWTGDGDYGYTF. CDR3 nucleotides: TGTGCCTGGACAGGGGACGGTGACTATGGCTACACCTTC. The chain links TRBV30 to TRBJ1-2, with a possible D match to TRBD1 (6 bases). V gave up 4 bases and J gave up 3 bases, with 12 bases separating them. Germline V gives CDR1 GTSNPN, CDR2 SVGIG (reference sequence). This CDR3 is built from 13 residues. Combining the CDR3 with reference TRBV30 and TRBJ1-2 gives the whole variable domain SQTIHQWPATLVQPVGSPLSLECTVEGTSNPNLYWYRQAAGRGLQLLFYSVGIGQISSEVPQNLSASRPQDRQFILSSKKLLLSDSGFYLCAWTGDGDYGYTFGSGTRLTVV.

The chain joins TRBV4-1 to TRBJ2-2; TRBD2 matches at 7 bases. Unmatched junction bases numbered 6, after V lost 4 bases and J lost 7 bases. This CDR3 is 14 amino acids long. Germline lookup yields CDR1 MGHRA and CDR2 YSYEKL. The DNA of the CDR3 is TGCGCCAGCAGCCCCAGTGGGGGGGGCGGGGAGCTGTTTTTT. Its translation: CASSPSGGGGELFF.